This TCR beta chain was sequenced in a study of T cell changes during pregnancy in multiple sclerosis. The table came from immunoSEQ multiplex PCR; TCRdb's copy has only in-frame clones and leaves some out. The sample lists about 49,000 clones, roughly 92% occurring once. This TCR came from a female donor with multiple sclerosis, enrolled in a pregnancy study. The sequencing used peripheral blood, collected after pregnancy.

This CDR3 is CASSLGGGSSYEQYF. CDR3 DNA sequence: TGTGCCAGCAGCTTGGGCGGGGGCAGCTCCTACGAGCAGTACTTC. The rearrangement joins TRBV5-8 to TRBJ2-7; possible D gene TRBD2, 7 bases. Germline lookup yields CDR1 SGHTS and CDR2 YDEGEE. Trimming left V 0 bases short and J 0 bases short, with 10 bases between. There are 15 residues in the CDR3.